This record covers a single TCR beta chain. These data originate in a study of blood T cell repertoires in COVID-19. In the study overall: The United States, Italy and Spain provided the acute and convalescent COVID-19 samples. T cells, B-cell-depleted T cells, or PBMCs provided the cDNA or gDNA that served as material.

Looked up from germline, CDR1 is MNHNS and CDR2 is SASEGT. Trimming cost V 2 bases and J 7 bases, with 10 bases left between them. The CDR3 consists of 13 residues. Per the study methods: Amplification of reference gene primers was used by the study to estimate nucleated cell counts. Clones were sequenced by immunoSEQ multiplex PCR, and TCRdb holds only the in-frame ones, with some missing. V, J and clone size reflect that table, while D and trimming were determined from the DNA. The table includes 150,000 to 200,000 clones, around four fifths detected once. The specimen sequenced was peripheral blood. This rearrangement joins TRBV6-1 to TRBJ2-3; tentatively, D is TRBD2 (5 bases). The clonotype was recovered from a woman in her twenties or thirties with acute or convalescent COVID-19. The CDR3 reads CASSESWRYTQYF. CDR3 nucleotides: TGTGCCAGCAGTGAATCATGGAGGTATACGCAGTATTTT.